Sequencing of this TCR beta chain was carried out in a study of blood T cell repertoires in COVID-19 (dated by TCRdb to 2020 to 2022). Regarding the study in general: Collaborator samples came from the United States, Italy and Spain and covered acute and convalescent phases of COVID-19. The material from the prospective study consisted of cDNA or gDNA derived from T cells, B-cell-depleted T cells, or PBMCs. Subjects who had been exposed to COVID-19, were actively infected with it, or had recovered from it provided the deeply sampled blood TCRbeta repertoires that made up the dataset. The repertoires were made available in a free public database intended to serve as a resource for research on the immune response to SARS-CoV-2. The samples were drawn from two sources: the first 160 participants of the ongoing ImmuneRACE study, and 1,000 to 1,500 subjects contributed by 6 global collaborators. The sample metadata nearly always contained a de-identified subject ID, COVID-19 status, age in years and sex. HLA class I and class II types, where available, came from metadata supplied by the sample provider rather than from assay-based typing.

On the study overall, not on this receptor specifically: How much clinical and demographic metadata was included differed by source and by participant, and the metadata was provided uncurated.

In Seattle, one collaborating source enrolled patients while the infection was active and tracked those patients longitudinally over the course of disease. Whole blood was collected in K2EDTA tubes by collaborating institutions according to the institutions' own protocols. For TCRbeta analysis, collaborators shipped samples in one of three forms: frozen whole blood, isolated PBMCs, or DNA extracted from either of those sample types. TCRbeta CDR3 regions were amplified from genomic DNA by means of the immunoSEQ Assay, a bias-controlled multiplex PCR. The paper's data handling went like this. The number of nucleated cells in each sample was estimated from the amplification of reference gene primers within the assay. To quantify the absolute abundance of each unique TCRbeta CDR3 rearrangement, sequence reads were collapsed and filtered. For each sample, productive Simpson clonality was calculated as the square root of Simpson's diversity index over productive rearrangements. TCRdb stores this immuneACCESS table with in-frame sequences only. Part of the clones is absent; in the studies checked, under half of the shortfall reflects unresolved V genes, and no reason is known for the rest. V, J and clone size were drawn from that table, and D and trimming were deduced from the DNA. This sample is represented by over 250,000 clones; 75% to 90% of them were singletons. The ten most abundant clones make up around 9.6% of the sample.

As for this clone: This clone's antigen is unknown. It has no much larger one-base neighbor in the sample; base qualities were not kept.

V is shortened by 3 bases, J by 6 bases, and the region joining them spans 14 bases. Taken from cysteine to phenylalanine, the CDR3 has 15 residues. Kept here is only the CDR3 DNA, which spans 45 bases and is read in frame from base 1. CDR1 and CDR2 (LNHDA, SQIVND) derive from the germline V gene (reference sequence). The specimen sequenced was peripheral blood. Recombination joined TRBV19 with TRBJ1-4; the D gene remains uncertain. This sequence originates from a woman between 65 and 79 years old with COVID-19, enrolled during active disease. The CDR3 sequence is CASSMTSGGDEKLFF. The base sequence is TGTGCCAGTAGTATGACGTCTGGAGGTGATGAAAAACTGTTTTTT. Reference TRBV19 and TRBJ1-4 genes cover what lies past the CDR3, so the full variable domain is DGGITQSPKYLFRKEGQNVTLSCEQNLNHDAMYWYRQDPGQGLRLIYYSQIVNDFQKGDIAEGYSVSREKKESFPLTVTSAQKNPTAFYLCASSMTSGGDEKLFFGSGTQLSVL.